This is a list of T cell receptor beta chains from one sample in a study of T cells during gluten challenge in celiac disease. TCRdb independently ran MiXCR on the 5' RACE reads; one entry per CDR3 protein. The sample has 250 to 300 distinct CDR3 sequences, over 7.5% seen once; the top ten hold around three quarters. The material was gluten-specific CD4+ T cells sorted from blood using tetramers, obtained at baseline or on day 6, 14 or 28 of gluten challenge (not recorded which). These receptors were obtained from a male donor with celiac disease. Both conserved end residues are part of each CDR3. Fields, in order: CDR3 protein, CDR3 DNA, clone size, D gene, J gene, V gene. D genes are given only for firm matches. The size field is filled for only some rows; it gives once, few, many or a size class.

CDR3 protein: CSAPTGNGYNSPLHF
CDR3 DNA: TGCAGTGCCCCGACCGGAAACGGCTATAATTCACCCCTCCACTTT
clone size: medium-sized
D gene: NA
J gene: TRBJ1-6
V gene: TRBV20-1

CDR3 protein: CSVGAALGETQYF
CDR3 DNA: TGCAGCGTTGGGGCAGCCCTCGGGGAGACCCAGTACTTC
clone size: large
D gene: NA
J gene: TRBJ2-5
V gene: TRBV29-1

CDR3 protein: CAISLAGSYEQYF
CDR3 DNA: TGTGCCATCAGTCTAGCGGGTAGCTACGAGCAGTACTTC
clone size: medium-sized
D gene: TRBD2
J gene: TRBJ2-7
V gene: TRBV10-3

CDR3 protein: CASSLRLAGAHEQYF
CDR3 DNA: TGTGCCAGCAGCTTGAGACTAGCGGGGGCACACGAGCAGTACTTC
clone size: large
D gene: TRBD2
J gene: TRBJ2-7
V gene: TRBV7-2

CDR3 protein: CSVGQGLALETQYF
CDR3 DNA: TGCAGCGTGGGACAGGGGTTGGCGTTGGAGACCCAGTACTTC
clone size: large
D gene: TRBD1
J gene: TRBJ2-5
V gene: TRBV29-1

CDR3 protein: CASSGLGDTEAFF
CDR3 DNA: TGTGCCAGTAGTGGCCTAGGGGACACTGAAGCTTTCTTT
clone size: many
D gene: NA
J gene: TRBJ1-1
V gene: TRBV19

CDR3 protein: CASILTWDTEAFF
CDR3 DNA: TGTGCCAGCATCCTGACCTGGGACACTGAAGCTTTCTTT
clone size: many
D gene: NA
J gene: TRBJ1-1
V gene: TRBV2

CDR3 protein: CASSQAGELFF
CDR3 DNA: TGTGCCAGCAGCCAAGCCGGGGAGCTGTTTTTT
clone size: NA
D gene: NA
J gene: TRBJ2-2
V gene: TRBV3-1

CDR3 protein: CASSQDPVTSGRAELFF
CDR3 DNA: TGTGCCAGCAGCCAAGATCCGGTGACTAGCGGGAGAGCCGAGCTGTTTTTT
clone size: NA
D gene: TRBD2
J gene: TRBJ2-2
V gene: TRBV4-2

CDR3 protein: CASSIRTGVETQYF
CDR3 DNA: TGTGCCAGCAGCATCAGGACAGGGGTGGAGACCCAGTACTTC
clone size: large
D gene: TRBD1
J gene: TRBJ2-5
V gene: TRBV7-2

CDR3 protein: CASSIVWGLSETQYF
CDR3 DNA: TGTGCCAGTAGTATTGTTTGGGGGCTGTCGGAGACCCAGTACTTC
clone size: medium-sized
D gene: NA
J gene: TRBJ2-5
V gene: TRBV19

CDR3 protein: CASSSGFADTQYF
CDR3 DNA: TGTGCCAGCAGCTCAGGGTTCGCAGATACGCAGTATTTT
clone size: large
D gene: NA
J gene: TRBJ2-3
V gene: TRBV7-2

CDR3 protein: CASNIRATDTQYF
CDR3 DNA: TGTGCCAGCAACATTAGAGCTACAGATACGCAGTACTTC
clone size: NA
D gene: NA
J gene: TRBJ2-7
V gene: TRBV7-2

CDR3 protein: CSAQRGGSTDTQYF
CDR3 DNA: TGCAGTGCCCAGAGGGGTGGGAGCACAGATACGCAGTATTTT
clone size: large
D gene: NA
J gene: TRBJ2-3
V gene: TRBV20-1

CDR3 protein: CASSQAAIGGADTQYF
CDR3 DNA: TGTGCCAGCAGCCAAGCAGCAATAGGGGGGGCAGATACGCAGTATTTT
clone size: medium-sized
D gene: NA
J gene: TRBJ2-3
V gene: TRBV4-2

CDR3 protein: CASSLIGQGGWETQYF
CDR3 DNA: TGTGCCAGCAGCTTAATTGGCCAGGGGGGGTGGGAGACCCAGTACTTC
clone size: large
D gene: NA
J gene: TRBJ2-5
V gene: TRBV11-2

CDR3 protein: CASIRSTDTQYF
CDR3 DNA: TGTGCCAGCATCCGGAGCACAGATACGCAGTATTTT
clone size: NA
D gene: NA
J gene: TRBJ2-3
V gene: TRBV7-9

CDR3 protein: CSVGVVNTYTQYF
CDR3 DNA: TGCAGCGTTGGGGTGGTCAACACATATACGCAGTATTTT
clone size: NA
D gene: NA
J gene: TRBJ2-3
V gene: TRBV29-1

CDR3 protein: CASSLRTGDGNTIYF
CDR3 DNA: TGTGCCAGCAGCTTAAGGACAGGGGATGGAAACACCATATATTTT
clone size: medium-sized
D gene: TRBD1
J gene: TRBJ1-3
V gene: TRBV7-2

CDR3 protein: CASSKVVIGTSGKNEQYF
CDR3 DNA: TGTGCCAGCAGCAAAGTTGTTATCGGGACTAGCGGGAAGAACGAGCAGTACTTC
clone size: medium-sized
D gene: NA
J gene: TRBJ2-7
V gene: TRBV21-1

CDR3 protein: CSARYERGGFYNEQFF
CDR3 DNA: TGCAGTGCTAGATATGAGCGGGGGGGATTCTACAATGAGCAGTTCTTC
clone size: medium-sized
D gene: TRBD2
J gene: TRBJ2-1
V gene: TRBV20-1

CDR3 protein: CASSLSSYQPQHF
CDR3 DNA: TGTGCCAGCAGCTTGTCAAGCTATCAGCCCCAGCATTTT
clone size: many
D gene: NA
J gene: TRBJ1-5
V gene: TRBV5-5

CDR3 protein: CASSLSGWADTQYF
CDR3 DNA: TGTGCCAGCAGCCTAAGCGGGTGGGCAGATACGCAGTATTTT
clone size: medium-sized
D gene: NA
J gene: TRBJ2-3
V gene: TRBV7-9

CDR3 protein: CASSLRAGDLGEQYFGPGSCFF
CDR3 DNA: NA
clone size: NA
D gene: NA
J gene: TRBJ2-2
V gene: TRBV7-2

CDR3 protein: CASSLARAAGEQYF
CDR3 DNA: TGTGCCAGCAGCTTAGCGCGGGCGGCGGGGGAGCAGTACTTC
clone size: large
D gene: NA
J gene: TRBJ2-7
V gene: TRBV7-2

CDR3 protein: CASKPTGMSYNEQFF
CDR3 DNA: TGTGCCAGTAAACCGACAGGGATGTCCTACAATGAGCAGTTCTTC
clone size: large
D gene: TRBD1
J gene: TRBJ2-1
V gene: TRBV19

CDR3 protein: CSVDPGSWETQYF
CDR3 DNA: TGCAGCGTTGATCCGGGGAGCTGGGAGACCCAGTACTTC
clone size: hyperexpanded
D gene: NA
J gene: TRBJ2-5
V gene: TRBV29-1

CDR3 protein: CASSNISPGQITEAFF
CDR3 DNA: TGTGCCAGCAGCAACATTTCCCCGGGACAGATCACTGAAGCTTTCTTT
clone size: many
D gene: NA
J gene: TRBJ1-1
V gene: TRBV21-1

CDR3 protein: CATSSIRTGVETQYF
CDR3 DNA: TGTGCCACCAGCAGCATCAGGACAGGGGTGGAGACCCAGTACTTC
clone size: NA
D gene: TRBD1
J gene: TRBJ2-5
V gene: TRBV15